This is a list of T cell receptor beta chains from one sample in a study of blood T cell repertoires in COVID-19. TCRdb's copy holds only in-frame clones and misses some; the assay was immunoSEQ multiplex PCR. The sample records around 250,000 clones, about four fifths being singletons. Material for sequencing was peripheral blood. The receptor set was obtained from a man at least 80 years old with acute or convalescent COVID-19. The CDR3 runs from the conserved cysteine through the conserved F or W. The D gene is left open where the match is weak. The size of a clone is reported for some rows only, either as once, few or many, or as a class for expanded clones.

clone size	J gene	D gene	V gene	CDR3 DNA	CDR3 protein
few	TRBJ1-1	NA	TRBV4-1	TGCGCCAGCAGCCAAGATTCGGCCGGAGGGAACACTGAAGCTTTCTTT	CASSQDSAGGNTEAFF
few	TRBJ1-5	TRBD1	TRBV29-1	TGCAGCGTTGATTCAGGGGGCCTCAATCAGCCCCAGCATTTT	CSVDSGGLNQPQHF
NA	TRBJ2-2	NA	TRBV7-3	TGTGCCAGCAGCTTTTCCGGGGTAGTAGGCTCCGGGGAGCTGTTTTTT	CASSFSGVVGSGELFF
NA	TRBJ2-1	TRBD2	TRBV2	TGTGCCAGCAGTGAACTAGCGGGAGGGAGAGATTTCGATGAGCAGTTCTTC	CASSELAGGRDFDEQFF
once	TRBJ1-5	TRBD1	TRBV19	TGTGCCAGTACCCTAGGCAGACAGGGGGACAGTCAGCCCCAGCATTTT	CASTLGRQGDSQPQHF
NA	TRBJ1-6	NA	TRBV5-1	TGCGCCAGCAGCTTCTCGACAGGTAGCTCCTATAATTCACCCCTCCACTTT	CASSFSTGSSYNSPLHF
NA	TRBJ2-5	TRBD1	TRBV6-5	TGTGCCAGCAGTTCTCCGGGACAGGGCCAAGAGACCCAGTACTTC	CASSSPGQGQETQYF
NA	TRBJ2-5	TRBD2	TRBV9	TGTGCCAGCAGCGTAGGGCCTAGCGGCCAAGAGACCCAGTACTTC	CASSVGPSGQETQYF
once	TRBJ2-7	TRBD1	TRBV15	TGTGCCACCAGCGTAAGACAGGGTACAACCTACGAGCAGTACTTC	CATSVRQGTTYEQYF
NA	TRBJ2-6	NA	TRBV10-3	TGTGCCATCAGTGAGTCAAATTGGGACACCAAAAGCTCTGGGGCCAACGTCCTGACTTTC	CAISESNWDTKSSGANVLTF
NA	TRBJ2-7	TRBD1	TRBV27	TGTGCCAGCAGTTTCCGGGACAGACCCTACGAGCAGTACTTC	CASSFRDRPYEQYF
NA	TRBJ2-1	NA	TRBV7-9	TGTGCCAGCAGCTTAGATTCTCTGGGGGCTAAGCAGTTCTTC	CASSLDSLGAKQFF
NA	TRBJ1-5	NA	TRBV30	TGTGCCTGGAGTAGGGACACCAACAATCAGCCCCAGCATTTT	CAWSRDTNNQPQHF
NA	TRBJ1-2	TRBD1	TRBV5-1	TGCGCCAGCAGCTTGGAGGGACAGGGTGTGCGGGGCTACACCTTC	CASSLEGQGVRGYTF
NA	TRBJ1-5	TRBD1	TRBV19	TGTGCCAGTAGTCGACAGGGAGGAGTAGAACAGCCCCAGCATTTT	CASSRQGGVEQPQHF
NA	TRBJ2-2	TRBD2	TRBV15	TGTGCCACCAGCTTGACTAGCGGGGGGCCAGGCACCGGGGAGCTGTTTTTT	CATSLTSGGPGTGELFF
few	TRBJ1-2	TRBD1	TRBV5-8	TGTGCCAGCAGCCCCCGGGACAGGGTGGGTGGCTACACCTTC	CASSPRDRVGGYTF
NA	TRBJ2-3	TRBD2	TRBV5-1	TGCGCCAGCAGCTCCCCCCGAGCGGGAGAAGCAGATACGCAGTATTTT	CASSSPRAGEADTQYF
NA	TRBJ1-2	TRBD1	TRBV29-1	TGCAGCGTCGCCGGGACAGCGAATAACTATGGCTACACCTTC	CSVAGTANNYGYTF
NA	TRBJ1-1	TRBD1	TRBV4-1	TGCGCCAGCAGCCCGGACTTGGGACAGCGGACTGAAGCTTTCTTT	CASSPDLGQRTEAFF
NA	TRBJ1-1	TRBD1	TRBV3-1/TRBV3-2	TGTGCCAGCAGCCCAGGGACAGTCATGGGAGAAGCTTTCTTT	CASSPGTVMGEAFF
NA	TRBJ2-3	NA	TRBV19	TGTGCCAGTAGACCCCGGGGTATGAGCACAGATACGCAGTATTTT	CASRPRGMSTDTQYF
once	TRBJ2-1	NA	TRBV21-1	TGTGCCAGCAGCAAAGTCCTAGAGGGCCCCCATGAGCAGTTCTTC	CASSKVLEGPHEQFF
NA	TRBJ2-6	NA	TRBV5-4	TGTGCCAGCAGCTCCACTGGGGCCAACGTCCTGACTTTC	CASSSTGANVLTF
NA	TRBJ2-3	NA	TRBV5-1	TGCGCCAGCAGCTTTGGAGCGGCGGATACGCAGTATTTT	CASSFGAADTQYF
NA	TRBJ1-1	NA	TRBV2	TGTGCCAGCAGTGAAGCTGGCGGAGCTTTCTTT	CASSEAGGAFF
NA	TRBJ1-5	NA	TRBV21-1	TGTGCCAGCAGCAAAAGAGCCCTGACAGGGGAAAGCAATCAGCCCCAGCATTTT	CASSKRALTGESNQPQHF
NA	TRBJ1-2	TRBD1	TRBV6-4	TGTGCCAGCAGTGGCCCGTCGACAGGGGACTATGGCTACACCTTC	CASSGPSTGDYGYTF
NA	TRBJ2-7	TRBD1	TRBV19	TGTGCCAGTAGTGAGGGACAGACAACTCCCCCCTACGAGCAGTACTTC	CASSEGQTTPPYEQYF
NA	TRBJ2-5	TRBD2	TRBV18	TGTGCCAGCTCATCCCTAGCGGGAGCCAGAGAGACCCAGTACTTC	CASSSLAGARETQYF
few	TRBJ1-2	NA	TRBV21-1	TGTGCCAGCAGCACTGACAGGGGTCCAGGCGGGTTCTATGGCTACACCTTC	CASSTDRGPGGFYGYTF
NA	TRBJ2-2	TRBD2	TRBV6-1	TGTGCCAGCAGTAAAGCGGGAGGGAGGACCGGGGAGCTGTTTTTT	CASSKAGGRTGELFF
NA	TRBJ2-7	TRBD1	TRBV19	TGTGCCAGTAGTACAAACAAGGGACAGGGCGGCGAGCAGTACTTC	CASSTNKGQGGEQYF
NA	TRBJ1-2	NA	TRBV9	TGTGCCAGCAGCACCAGGGACACCAAGGCGGGCTACACCTTC	CASSTRDTKAGYTF
NA	TRBJ1-1	TRBD1	TRBV6-1	TGTGCCAGCAGTGAAGCGCTTCGAGGAAACAGGGGTCGGCACACTGAAGCTTTCTTT	CASSEALRGNRGRHTEAFF
NA	TRBJ2-1	TRBD2	TRBV29-1	TGCAGCGTAACTCCGCGACTAGCTTACAATGAGCAGTTCTTC	CSVTPRLAYNEQFF
NA	TRBJ2-3	NA	TRBV20-1	TGCAGTGCTAGTCGAGTAAGCACAGATACGCAGTATTTT	CSASRVSTDTQYF
NA	TRBJ2-5	NA	TRBV21-1	TGTGCCAGCAGCAAAGTGCAGGGGGATTACCAAGAGACCCAGTACTTC	CASSKVQGDYQETQYF
NA	TRBJ2-7	TRBD1	TRBV2	TGTGCCAGCCGAAGACAGGGGGTCCCCTACGAGCAGTACTTC	CASRRQGVPYEQYF
NA	TRBJ2-3	TRBD2	TRBV5-6	TGTGCCAGTCGGACGGGGGGATATGATACGCAGTATTTT	CASRTGGYDTQYF
NA	TRBJ1-1	NA	TRBV3-1/TRBV3-2	TGTGCCAGCAGGCCGACAGCCCAACCGTCTTTAGCTTTCTTT	CASRPTAQPSLAFF
NA	TRBJ2-7	TRBD2	TRBV6-1	TGTGCCAGCAGTGAAGCGGGAGCTAGCGGGACTTACGAGCAGTACTTC	CASSEAGASGTYEQYF
NA	TRBJ2-5	NA	TRBV27	TGTGCCAGCAGCTTAATCCCGGGGGGCGGGACCCAGTACTTC	CASSLIPGGGTQYF
NA	TRBJ2-5	TRBD1	TRBV19	TGTGCCAGTAGTCAAGAGGACAGGGGCCGAGAGACCCAGTACTTC	CASSQEDRGRETQYF
few	TRBJ2-7	NA	TRBV5-1	TGCGCCAGCAGGCGGGCAGTGGGTTCCTACGAGCAGTACTTC	CASRRAVGSYEQYF
NA	TRBJ2-7	TRBD1	TRBV5-4	TGTGCCAGCAGCCTACAGGGGAGCGAGCAGTACTTC	CASSLQGSEQYF
NA	TRBJ2-6	NA	TRBV6-6	TGTGCCAGCAGAACAGGACCTGGGGCCAACGTCCTGACTTTC	CASRTGPGANVLTF
NA	TRBJ2-1	TRBD2	TRBV5-4	TGTGCCAGCAGCACCGCGGGGGGGGGAGCCTACAATGAGCAGTTCTTC	CASSTAGGGAYNEQFF
few	TRBJ2-7	NA	TRBV6-6	TGTGCCAGCAGTTACTCGAACACCTACGAGCAGTACTTC	CASSYSNTYEQYF
NA	TRBJ2-7	NA	TRBV25-1	TGTGCCAGCACACCAAGACAGGCATACGAGCAGTACTTC	CASTPRQAYEQYF